The 24 T cell receptor beta chains below were found in one sample sequenced in a study of blood T cell repertoires in COVID-19. Libraries were prepared by immunoSEQ multiplex PCR; TCRdb keeps only in-frame clonotypes and omits some of them. The table records about 140,000 clones, roughly 80% of them present only once. Sequencing used peripheral blood. Receptors were obtained from a man in his fifties with acute or convalescent COVID-19.

This chain connects TRBV10-2 to TRBJ2-6; D unclear. The CDR3 consists of 16 residues. The germline V gene has CDR1 WSHSY and CDR2 SAAADI. V was pared by 2 bases and J by 0 bases, with 8 bases between. The CDR3, as DNA: TGCGCCAGCAGTGAGGGCGGTCGCTCTGGGGCCAACGTCCTGACTTTC. Translation gives CASSEGGRSGANVLTF.

This chain joins TRBV30 and TRBJ2-3, with D possibly matching TRBD2 (6 bases). This CDR3 has 16 amino acids. V shed 0 bases and J shed 8 bases, with 21 bases lying between them. Germline V gene lookup returns CDR1 GTSNPN and CDR2 SVGIG (reference sequence). The CDR3 here is CAWSVLGGGVAVTQYF. CDR3 coding DNA: TGTGCCTGGAGTGTACTTGGAGGCGGGGTGGCGGTTACGCAGTATTTT.

The chain links TRBV5-6 to TRBJ2-5, with D unclear. The CDR3 has 12 amino acids. The V end was cut by 0 bases, the J end by 5 bases, with 5 bases between. Germline V gene sequence: CDR1 SGHDT, CDR2 YYEEEE. CDR3 in amino acids: CASSLARETQYF. CDR3 in DNA: TGTGCCAGCAGCTTGGCCAGGGAGACCCAGTACTTC.

The chain combines TRBV29-1 with TRBJ2-5, with D perhaps TRBD1 (6 bases). This CDR3 is 14 amino acids long. Trimming took off 3 bases at V and 1 base at J, with 12 bases between the two ends. CDR1 is SQVTM and CDR2 is ANQGSEA in the germline V gene. CDR3 coding DNA: TGCAGCGTTGATCAGGACAGCCTCCAAGAGACCCAGTACTTC. Translation: CSVDQDSLQETQYF.

The V gene is TRBV21-1, the J gene TRBJ2-5; TRBD1, the D gene given by the table, was not confirmed from the DNA. TRBV21-1 is flagged as a pseudogene. The CDR3 spans 16 residues. The CDR3 loop reads CASSKGAGERGETQYF. CDR3 bases: TGTGCCAGCAGCAAAGGTGCAGGGGAAAGGGGAGAGACCCAGTACTTC.

Regarding this clone: Germline and junction disagree at one end, which may indicate a read error. This sequence joins TRBV7-8 and TRBJ1-2, with 10 bases identical to TRBD1. The CDR3 length is 16 residues. Germline CDR1 and CDR2: SGHVS and FQNEAQ. In nucleotides, the CDR3 is TGTGCCAGCAGCCTAGCTAGACAGGGGGCTTCCTATGGCTACACCTTC. Translated: CASSLARQGASYGYTF.

The chain carries TRBV5-1 and TRBJ2-3, with 9 bases that match TRBD1. Losses at the gene ends were 4 bases for V and 4 bases for J; bases not matched to a gene: 7. The CDR3 spans 15 residues. Germline V gives CDR1 SGHRS, CDR2 YFSETQ. CDR3 in amino acids: CASSPGDREADTQYF. In nucleotides, the CDR3 is TGCGCCAGCAGCCCCGGGGACAGGGAGGCAGATACGCAGTATTTT.

This clone appeared a few times. This rearrangement joins TRBV2 to TRBJ2-3; possibly TRBD1 for D (5 bases). V was trimmed by 11 bases and J by 5 bases, leaving 14 bases between them. The CDR3 is made up of 12 amino acids. CDR1 is SNHLY and CDR2 is FYNNEI in the germline V gene. CDR3 sequence reads: CAGKGMGDTQYF. Written as DNA, the CDR3 is TGTGCCGGGAAGGGGATGGGAGATACGCAGTATTTT.

The chain couples TRBV7-6 to TRBJ2-3, with 9 bases that match TRBD2. CDR1 and CDR2 (germline): SGHVS, FNYEAQ. V shed 3 bases and J 4 bases; nucleotides not matched to a gene: 11. The CDR3 contains 17 residues. The CDR3 reads CASSFSQPAGGADTQYF. The CDR3 nucleotides are TGTGCCAGCAGCTTCAGTCAACCAGCGGGGGGAGCAGATACGCAGTATTTT.

The chain couples TRBV13 to TRBJ2-7; 7 bases agree with TRBD2. With 5 bases clipped from V and 3 bases from J, the junction kept 16 bases outside the gene matches. The CDR3 is 17 residues long. Germline V gene data show CDR1 as PRHDT and CDR2 as FYEKMQ (reference sequence). The CDR3 is CASSSTARTSLIYEQYF. The CDR3 DNA reads TGTGCCAGCAGCAGTACCGCCCGGACTAGTTTGATCTACGAGCAGTACTTC.

V and J are TRBV6-2 or TRBV6-3 and TRBJ1-5; 8 bases are a match to TRBD1. Germline CDR1 reads MNHEY; CDR2 reads SVGEGT. This CDR3 is 16 amino acids long. J lost 0 bases, V lost 6 bases, and 7 bases had no gene match. CDR3 sequence: CASSRDRTPSNQPQHF. CDR3 bases: TGTGCCAGCAGCCGGGACAGGACACCTAGCAATCAGCCCCAGCATTTT.

The chain links TRBV5-1 to TRBJ2-1; 9 bases map to TRBD2. V gave up 0 bases and J gave up 9 bases; unmatched junction bases: 10. Germline V gene data show CDR1 as SGHRS and CDR2 as YFSETQ. This CDR3 comprises 16 residues. This CDR3 reads CASSLALLAGRSEQFF. Written as DNA, the CDR3 is TGCGCCAGCAGCTTGGCCCTTCTAGCGGGGAGAAGTGAGCAGTTCTTC.

The chain carries TRBV6-5 and TRBJ2-5; the D gene is possibly TRBD1 (5 bases). Trimming cost V 4 bases and J 1 base, with 10 bases left between them. Per the germline V gene, CDR1 is MNHEY and CDR2 is SVGAGI. The CDR3 extends over 14 amino acids. Written as DNA, the CDR3 is TGTGCCAGCAGTTCGGACACCCGCCAAGAGACCCAGTACTTC. It translates to CASSSDTRQETQYF.

V gene TRBV4-1 combines with J gene TRBJ1-5, with a tentative D call TRBD1 (6 bases). Trimming took 0 bases from V and 0 from J, leaving 12 bases between them. Germline-derived CDR1 and CDR2 are MGHRA and YSYEKL. The CDR3 totals 17 residues. CDR3 sequence (DNA): TGCGCCAGCAGCCAAGATCCAATAGGGGGTAGCAATCAGCCCCAGCATTTT. It specifies CASSQDPIGGSNQPQHF.

This clone showed up just once. The gene calls are TRBV3-1 (or the pseudogene TRBV3-2) and TRBJ2-1, with a weak D call TRBD1 (6 bases). The CDR3 length is 14 residues. The germline gives CDR1 LGHDT, CDR2 YNNKEL (reference sequence). Trimming left V 4 bases short and J 0 bases short, with 7 bases between. This CDR3 reads CASSRGGSYNEQFF. CDR3 coding DNA: TGTGCCAGCAGCCGAGGGGGCTCCTACAATGAGCAGTTCTTC.

This clone was counted a few times. The chain is built from TRBV2 and TRBJ2-7, with 13 bases aligning to TRBD2. The germline V gene encodes CDR1 SNHLY and CDR2 FYNNEI. The CDR3 spans 15 residues. Unmatched junction bases numbered 2, after V lost 3 bases and J lost 3 bases. The CDR3 region is CASSEGLAGLYEQYF. DNA for the CDR3: TGTGCCAGCAGTGAGGGACTAGCGGGGCTCTACGAGCAGTACTTC.

The chain links TRBV19 to TRBJ1-1; D remains ambiguous. CDR1 is LNHDA and CDR2 is SQIVND in the germline V gene (reference sequence). Trimming left V 3 bases short and J 1 base short, with 15 bases between. The length of the CDR3 is 16 residues. CDR3: CASSISRLLRNTEAFF. The CDR3 DNA is TGTGCCAGTAGTATCTCCCGCCTTTTGCGGAACACTGAAGCTTTCTTT. Full variable domain (rest looked up from reference TRBV19 and TRBJ1-1): DGGITQSPKYLFRKEGQNVTLSCEQNLNHDAMYWYRQDPGQGLRLIYYSQIVNDFQKGDIAEGYSVSREKKESFPLTVTSAQKNPTAFYLCASSISRLLRNTEAFFGQGTRLTVV.

As concerns this clone: This sample includes further DNA sequences coding for the same CDR3. V gene TRBV9 combines with J gene TRBJ1-4; a weak D match, TRBD1 (6 bases). Per the germline V gene, CDR1 is SGDLS and CDR2 is YYNGEE. V was shortened by 1 base and J by 8 bases, with 12 bases between the two germline ends. This CDR3 region has 14 residues. CDR3: CASSVSGAGEKLFF. The DNA of the CDR3 is TGTGCCAGCAGCGTATCAGGGGCTGGGGAAAAACTGTTTTTT.

The chain has TRBV6-5 and TRBJ2-3; 11 positions agree with TRBD2. The CDR3 loop spans 13 amino acids. Germline V gives CDR1 MNHEY, CDR2 SVGAGI. Unmatched junction bases numbered 1, after V lost 7 bases and J lost 4 bases. DNA for the CDR3: TGTGCCAGCAAACTAGCGGGGGCAGATACGCAGTATTTT. It is translated as CASKLAGADTQYF.

This chain uses TRBV5-8 with TRBJ1-5; 10 positions agree with TRBD1. Germline CDR1 is SGHTS and CDR2 is YDEGEE. The CDR3 totals 17 residues. J was trimmed by 0 bases and V by 6 bases; bases with no gene match: 9. In DNA, the CDR3 is TGTGCCAGCACCGGGGACAGGGGAGGGGGTAGCAATCAGCCCCAGCATTTT. Translation gives CASTGDRGGGSNQPQHF. The full variable domain, its missing parts supplied by reference TRBV5-8 and TRBJ1-5, is EAGVTQSPTHLIKTRGQQATLRCSPISGHTSVYWYQQALGLGLQFLLWYDEGEERNRGNFPPRFSGRQFPNYSSELNVNALELEDSALYLCASTGDRGGGSNQPQHFGDGTRLSIL.

Turning to this clone: Relative to the germline gene, one junction end is altered; a read error may explain this. This rearrangement joins TRBV5-8 to TRBJ1-2; tentative D call: TRBD1 (5 bases). The V gene's germline CDR1 is SGHTS and CDR2 YDEGEE. The CDR3 sequence is 11 residues long. CDR3 coding DNA: TGTGCCAGCAGCTTGGCCGGGGAGGGGACTTTC. Its translation: CASSLAGEGTF.

The chain carries TRBV30 and TRBJ1-5; TRBD1 might be the D (5 bases). The CDR3 covers 15 residues. V dropped 1 base and J dropped 7 bases, with 17 bases sitting between them. Germline V gene sequence: CDR1 GTSNPN, CDR2 SVGIG (reference sequence). The CDR3 nucleotides are TGTGCCTGGAGTGGGGGGGATCGGGATGGGCAGCCCCAGCATTTT. Translating it yields CAWSGGDRDGQPQHF.

Many counts were recorded for this clone. This chain joins TRBV10-1 and TRBJ2-7; D remains ambiguous. This CDR3 is built from 14 residues. V shed 2 bases and J shed 2 bases, with 10 bases lying between them. The germline V gene has CDR1 WNHNN and CDR2 SYGVQD (reference sequence). This chain's CDR3 is CASSENSHTYEQYF. CDR3 bases: TGCGCCAGCAGTGAGAATTCACACACCTACGAGCAGTACTTC.

V usage is TRBV7-8 and J usage is TRBJ2-3; D unclear. This CDR3 has 12 residues. The germline V and J ends were trimmed by 5 bases and 4 bases, with 7 bases remaining between them. CDR1 is SGHVS and CDR2 is FQNEAQ in the germline V gene. The CDR3 protein is CASSPHPDTQYF. As DNA, the CDR3 is TGTGCCAGCAGCCCACACCCAGATACGCAGTATTTT. Using reference TRBV7-8 and TRBJ2-3 for the parts outside the CDR3, the full variable domain is GAGVSQSPRYKVAKRGQDVALRCDPISGHVSLFWYQQALGQGPEFLTYFQNEAQLDKSGLPSDRFFAERPEGSVSTLKIQRTQQEDSAVYLCASSPHPDTQYFGPGTRLTVL.